A single sample is the source of the 9 T cell receptor beta chains below, sequenced in a study of OX40 agonist ivuxolimab in advanced cancers. The protocol was immunoSEQ multiplex PCR, while the TCRdb copy is restricted to in-frame clones and leaves out a portion. The data show some 83,000 clones, approximately 84% seen once. The sample was CD4+ or CD8+ T cells sorted from blood, taken in a trial of the OX40 agonist ivuxolimab. The receptors shown here come from an adult with an advanced solid tumor such as melanoma, head and neck, liver or kidney cancer.

The chain carries TRBV4-3 and TRBJ2-7, with D unresolved. Germline CDR1 reads LGHNA; CDR2 reads YSLEER. The CDR3 is 17 residues long. V lost 2 bases, J lost 2 bases, and 19 bases lay in between. The CDR3 coding sequence is TGCGCCAGCAGCCAAAAAATCCAACTTGGTCAGGCCTACGAGCAGTACTTC. Protein: CASSQKIQLGQAYEQYF.

This sequence joins TRBV6-5 and TRBJ2-1; D unresolved. This CDR3 is built from 14 residues. Germline V gene lookup returns CDR1 MNHEY and CDR2 SVGAGI. V lost 0 bases, J lost 4 bases, and 7 bases lay in between. Here the CDR3 DNA reads TGTGCCAGCAGTTACTCTGCAGGATACAATGAGCAGTTCTTC. This translates into CASSYSAGYNEQFF.

V and J are TRBV27 and TRBJ2-2, with TRBD2 as a possible D gene (5 bases). The ends were cut back, 5 bases at V and 6 bases at J, with 13 bases in the middle. This CDR3 has 14 residues. Germline V gene data show CDR1 as MNHEY and CDR2 as SMNVEV (reference sequence). CDR3 in DNA: TGTGCCAGCAGTACCGGGGTTGAAGCCGGGGAGCTGTTTTTT. It translates to CASSTGVEAGELFF.

The DNA of the CDR3 is TGTGCCATCAGCCCGGGACAGGGAGATACTAACTATGGCTACACCTTC. It yields the protein CAISPGQGDTNYGYTF. The chain is built from TRBV10-3 and TRBJ1-2, with 9 bases matching TRBD1. This CDR3 spans 16 amino acids. The J segment lost 0 bases and the V segment lost 6 bases, leaving 8 bases of the junction unmatched. The germline CDR1 and CDR2 sequences are ENHRY and SYGVKD.

This clone appeared once. The chain couples TRBV6-5 to TRBJ2-7, with 11 bases fitting TRBD2. This CDR3 has 15 residues. The V and J ends lost 2 bases and 1 base, in that order; junction bases with no gene match: 1. From germline, CDR1 is MNHEY and CDR2 SVGAGI. The CDR3 sequence is CASSYTSGGSYEQYF. The DNA of the CDR3 is TGTGCCAGCAGTTACACTAGCGGGGGTTCCTACGAGCAGTACTTC.

This clone has a handful of counts. The germline gene is not matched at one end of the junction; a read error may be the cause. This chain connects TRBV29-1 to TRBJ1-1; TRBD1 aligns across 7 bases. This CDR3 contains 14 residues. Germline CDR1 SQVTM, CDR2 ANQGSEA. The CDR3 reads CSVEGAGGETEAFF. The CDR3 DNA follows: TGCAGCGTGGAAGGGGCAGGGGGAGAGACTGAAGCTTTCTTT.

The chain uses TRBV6-5 and TRBJ1-3; no reliable D call. CDR1 and CDR2 from the germline V gene are MNHEY and SVGAGI. The CDR3 has 12 residues. V was pared by 6 bases and J by 4 bases, with 7 bases between. The DNA for the CDR3 is TGTGCCAGCAGAGGGAACGGAAACACCATATATTTT. Its translation is CASRGNGNTIYF.

The V call is TRBV19, the J call TRBJ2-7; D is possibly TRBD1 or TRBD2 (5 bases each). CDR1 is LNHDA and CDR2 is SQIVND in the germline V gene (reference sequence). The CDR3 consists of 11 residues. Trimming shortened V by 8 bases and J by 7 bases, and 12 bases separated the two germline ends. The CDR3 region has the DNA TGTGCCAGTCGGGGAGCAGGGGAGCAGTACTTC. It translates to CASRGAGEQYF.

The V gene is TRBV2, the J gene TRBJ1-1; a weak D match, TRBD1 (5 bases). Trimming left V 6 bases short and J 3 bases short, with 8 bases between. The CDR3 extends over 12 amino acids. CDR1 and CDR2 from the germline V gene are SNHLY and FYNNEI. CDR3 nucleotide sequence: TGTGCCAGCAGGTTGGGGGACACTGAAGCTTTCTTT. This translates into CASRLGDTEAFF.